The 24 T cell receptor beta chains in this list originate from one sample, sequenced in a study of blood T cells in healthy people across ages. Through a sample-barcoded 5' primer and a J-beta primer mix, a second PCR was run for 7 to 11 cycles. Each CDR3 protein gets one entry after TCRdb re-called the 5' RACE reads with MiXCR. The sample lists more than 600,000 distinct CDR3 sequences; more than 20% were seen once. The sample was also linked to a second study, of T cells of mothers and their children.

The sample taken for sequencing was blood. All receptors derive from a boy aged 5 to 17 in good health.

This clonotype appeared a few times. This chain links TRBV10-3 with TRBJ1-1; D gene ambiguous. The V gene lost 3 bases and the J gene lost 6 bases, with 14 bases spanning the gap. The CDR3 has 14 amino acids. Germline loops: CDR1 ENHRY, CDR2 SYGVKD. In DNA, the CDR3 is TGTGCCATCAGTGAATCTGTCGGAAAGGCTGAAGCTTTCTTT. This sequence encodes CAISESVGKAEAFF.

J is TRBJ1-1 and V is TRBV24-1, with D possibly being TRBD1 (6 bases). The CDR3 loop spans 13 amino acids. CDR1 is KGHDR, CDR2 SFDVKD, per germline. V dropped 7 bases and J dropped 1 base, with 9 bases sitting between them. The CDR3 DNA reads TGTGCCACCAGGGACAGATCGAACACTGAAGCTTTCTTT. It encodes CATRDRSNTEAFF.

As DNA, the CDR3 is TGTGCCAGCAGCGTAGGGCTAGCGGGGGGGGTCACCGGGGAGCTGTTTTTT. This translates into CASSVGLAGGVTGELFF. This rearrangement joins TRBV9 to TRBJ2-2; TRBD2 matches 12 bases. The CDR3 is 17 amino acids. J was trimmed by 4 bases and V by 0 bases; bases with no gene match: 4. Looked up from germline, CDR1 is SGDLS and CDR2 is YYNGEE.

This clonotype was found a few times. The chain carries TRBV7-2 and TRBJ2-7; 10 bases are shared with TRBD1. The germline gives CDR1 SGHTA, CDR2 FQGNSA. V shed 3 bases and J 0 bases; nucleotides not matched to a gene: 14. The CDR3 length is 19 residues. CDR3 DNA: TGTGCCAGCAGCTTCGAGACAGGGGGCATCGCTCTTGGCTCCTACGAGCAGTACTTC. This codes for CASSFETGGIALGSYEQYF.

The genes are TRBV12-3 or TRBV12-4 and TRBJ2-3; 12 bases match TRBD2. With 7 bases clipped from V and 4 bases from J, the junction kept 9 bases outside the gene matches. The CDR3 spans 16 residues. DNA for the CDR3: TGTGCCAGCAAAGAACTAGCGGGAGGAGTCCCAGATACGCAGTATTTT. Protein sequence: CASKELAGGVPDTQYF.

The V and J genes are TRBV6-6 and TRBJ1-6; the match to TRBD1 covers 8 bases. Germline V gene data show CDR1 as MNHNY and CDR2 as SVGAGI (reference sequence). With V trimmed by 4 bases and J by 16 bases, 6 bases remained unmatched. The CDR3 runs 12 residues. CDR3 protein: CASSLGRGRLHF. The CDR3 region has the DNA TGTGCCAGCAGTTTAGGCAGGGGGCGGCTCCACTTT.

This chain links TRBV12-3 or TRBV12-4 with TRBJ2-7, with unresolved D. The V end was cut by 6 bases, the J end by 4 bases, with 10 bases between. There are 12 residues in the CDR3. CDR3 nucleotides: TGTGCCAGCAGCAGCCCCAAGTACGAGCAGTACTTC. Amino acid sequence: CASSSPKYEQYF.

As concerns this clonotype: One end of the junction fails to match germline, which may point to a read error. The rearrangement joins TRBV7-7 to TRBJ2-5; 7 bases align to TRBD1. The CDR3 is made up of 14 amino acids. CDR1 is SSHAT and CDR2 is FNYEAQ in the germline V gene (reference sequence). The CDR3 DNA follows: TGTGCTAGCAGCCGGTCCGGGACAGAAGAGACCCAGTACTTC. Translation gives CASSRSGTEETQYF.

This chain links TRBV5-1 with TRBJ2-2; D not certain. CDR1 and CDR2 from the germline V gene are SGHRS and YFSETQ. The germline V and J ends were trimmed by 8 bases and 0 bases, with 14 bases remaining between them. This CDR3 has 15 residues. This CDR3 reads CARDRADANTGELFF. The CDR3 coding sequence is TGCGCCAGGGACCGGGCCGACGCGAACACCGGGGAGCTGTTTTTT.

This clonotype was seen a handful of times. J is TRBJ1-5 and V is TRBV28; D is undetermined. Trimming removed 3 bases at V and 6 bases at J, with 9 bases between. Germline assignment: CDR1 MDHEN and CDR2 SYDVKM. This CDR3 has 13 amino acids. The CDR3 region has the DNA TGTGCCAGCAGTTTGATGGAGGGTCAGCCCCAGCATTTT. This codes for CASSLMEGQPQHF.

This clonotype was seen only a few times. The V call is TRBV28, the J call TRBJ2-4; the D gene is possibly TRBD2 (6 bases). The CDR3 is made up of 13 amino acids. Trimming pared 5 bases from V and 2 bases from J, leaving 7 bases between. Germline V CDR1 and CDR2: MDHEN, SYDVKM. In nucleotides, the CDR3 is TGTGCCAGCAGTGGGGGGTCCAAAAACATTCAGTACTTC. Translating it yields CASSGGSKNIQYF. The full variable domain, in which reference TRBV28 and TRBJ2-4 provide the parts outside the CDR3, is DVKVTQSSRYLVKRTGEKVFLECVQDMDHENMFWYRQDPGLGLRLIYFSYDVKMKEKGDIPEGYSVSREKKERFSLILESASTNQTSMYLCASSGGSKNIQYFGAGTRLSVL.

V and J are TRBV7-2 and TRBJ2-2; 8 bases agree with TRBD1. Trimming took 1 base from V and 6 from J; bases not matched to a gene: 7. Germline-derived CDR1 and CDR2 are SGHTA and FQGNSA. The CDR3 runs 16 residues. This CDR3 reads CASSLGAGGYSGELFF. CDR3 DNA: TGTGCCAGCAGCTTAGGCGCAGGGGGCTACTCCGGGGAGCTGTTTTTT.

This clonotype was observed many times. The chain recombines TRBV12-3 or TRBV12-4 with TRBJ1-5; D uncertain. The length of the CDR3 is 15 residues. The V and J ends lost 6 bases and 5 bases respectively, with 17 bases between them. The CDR3 reads CASSLRLLGDQPQHF. The CDR3, as DNA: TGTGCCAGCAGCCTCAGACTCCTCGGAGATCAGCCCCAGCATTTT.

This clonotype was detected a few times. The V gene is TRBV11-2, the J gene TRBJ1-2, with D tentatively TRBD1 (5 bases). Trimming left V 5 bases short and J 1 base short, with 17 bases between. This CDR3 region has 16 residues. In germline, CDR1 is SGHAT, CDR2 FQNNGV. CDR3 residues: CASSELRVRNNYGYTF. In DNA, the CDR3 is TGTGCCAGCAGCGAACTCAGGGTCCGGAATAACTATGGCTACACCTTC.

V and J are TRBV5-6 and TRBJ2-5; TRBD2 might be the D (5 bases). V lost 2 bases and J 3 bases, leaving 11 bases between the germline ends. This CDR3 spans 14 amino acids. From germline, CDR1 is SGHDT and CDR2 YYEEEE. The CDR3 bases are TGTGCCAGCAGCTTCCCGAAGGGAGAAGAGACCCAGTACTTC. It codes for CASSFPKGEETQYF.

The chain uses TRBV11-2 and TRBJ1-5; the D is unclear. This CDR3 is built from 12 residues. Germline lookup yields CDR1 SGHAT and CDR2 FQNNGV. The V end lost 4 bases, the J end lost 4 bases, and 5 bases lay between the germline ends. CDR3 bases: TGTGCCAGCAGCTCTTATAATCAGCCCCAGCATTTT. This gives the protein CASSSYNQPQHF. Using reference TRBV11-2 and TRBJ1-5 for the parts outside the CDR3, the full variable domain is EAGVAQSPRYKIIEKRQSVAFWCNPISGHATLYWYQQILGQGPKLLIQFQNNGVVDDSQLPKDRFSAERLKGVDSTLKIQPAKLEDSAVYLCASSSYNQPQHFGDGTRLSIL.

The rearrangement links TRBV4-2 to TRBJ1-3; D unresolved. CDR1 is LGHNA, CDR2 YNFKEQ, per germline. This CDR3 has 15 residues. V dropped 1 base and J dropped 2 bases, with 9 bases sitting between them. The CDR3, as DNA: TGTGCCAGCAGCCAAGTCATAACACCTGGAAACACCATATATTTT. Its protein product is CASSQVITPGNTIYF.

Ten or more counts support this clonotype. The genes are TRBV12-3 or TRBV12-4 and TRBJ1-5, with D perhaps TRBD1 (6 bases). V was cut by 6 bases and J by 7 bases, with 13 bases left in between. This CDR3 contains 13 residues. CDR3 in amino acids: CASSLGGGQPQHF. DNA for the CDR3: TGTGCCAGCAGCTTGGGCGGGGGCCAGCCCCAGCATTTT.

This clonotype has a handful of counts. The CDR3 bases are TGTGCCAGCAGCCCCGACCGAAAAACCTACGAGCAGTACTTC. Protein sequence: CASSPDRKTYEQYF. The genes are TRBV7-2 and TRBJ2-7, with no clear D. V lost 5 bases and J 2 bases, leaving 13 bases between the germline ends. The CDR3 sequence is 14 residues long. From germline, CDR1 is SGHTA and CDR2 FQGNSA.

The chain links TRBV20-1 to TRBJ2-7; no clear D gene. CDR1 is DFQATT and CDR2 is SNEGSKA in the germline V gene (reference sequence). V was cut by 6 bases and J by 1 base, with 10 bases left in between. The CDR3 runs to 12 residues. CDR3 in amino acids: CSAPGPSYEQYF. The CDR3 bases are TGCAGTGCCCCGGGTCCTTCCTACGAGCAGTACTTC.

This clonotype was detected only a few times. The chain combines TRBV5-1 with TRBJ2-7; TRBD2 is a possible D gene (5 bases). Deletions cut 1 base from V and 5 bases from J, with 13 bases between. CDR1 is SGHRS and CDR2 is YFSETQ in the germline V gene. This CDR3 comprises 14 residues. The chain's CDR3 is CASSLPPGSDEQYF. The CDR3 bases are TGCGCCAGCAGCTTGCCCCCGGGAAGCGACGAGCAGTACTTC.

The V call is TRBV20-1, the J call TRBJ2-6; TRBD2 might be the D (5 bases). Germline V gene lookup returns CDR1 DFQATT and CDR2 SNEGSKA (reference sequence). V dropped 7 bases and J dropped 2 bases, with 12 bases sitting between them. There are 14 residues in the CDR3. CDR3 sequence reads: CSVNERAGANVLTF. As DNA, the CDR3 is TGCAGTGTTAACGAGAGGGCTGGGGCCAACGTCCTGACTTTC.

The gene calls are TRBV6-5 and TRBJ2-4; 7 nucleotides agree with TRBD1. Germline V gene data show CDR1 as MNHEY and CDR2 as SVGAGI. This CDR3 spans 13 amino acids. V gave up 3 bases and J gave up 5 bases; unmatched junction bases: 1. CDR3 sequence reads: CASSYTGENIQYF. The DNA of the CDR3 is TGTGCCAGCAGTTATACAGGGGAAAACATTCAGTACTTC.

This clonotype has a handful of counts. V usage is TRBV2 and J usage is TRBJ1-5; 9 bases map to TRBD1. Trimming at V came to 6 bases and at J to 5 bases, leaving 2 bases not matched to a gene. The V gene's germline CDR1 is SNHLY and CDR2 FYNNEI. The CDR3 runs 13 residues. The CDR3 spells CASSRDRDQPQHF. In DNA, the CDR3 is TGTGCCAGCAGCCGGGACAGGGATCAGCCCCAGCATTTT.